This TCR beta chain is drawn from a study of cytomegalovirus exposure and HLA in healthy donors. General study results and limits: Published work reported that the classifier diagnosed cytomegalovirus status with high specificity and sensitivity.

Comment on this clone: Its specificity is not known.

PCR was performed using 60 Vbeta and 13 Jbeta primers. Profiling relied on immunoSEQ multiplex PCR, and the TCRdb table lists in-frame clones only, not all of them. Here the sample spans under 150,000 clones, about four fifths being singletons. The receptor comes from a male donor in good health and CMV-seronegative. Sequencing used PBMCs.

The CDR3 DNA reads TGCAGCGTTGTGTCCAGGGCCGACTACGAGCAGTACTTC. Translated: CSVVSRADYEQYF. The chain uses TRBV29-1 and TRBJ2-7, with D possibly matching TRBD1 (5 bases). The CDR3 has 13 residues. Trimming removed 4 bases at V and 3 bases at J, with 13 bases between. Germline CDR1 reads SQVTM; CDR2 reads ANQGSEA.